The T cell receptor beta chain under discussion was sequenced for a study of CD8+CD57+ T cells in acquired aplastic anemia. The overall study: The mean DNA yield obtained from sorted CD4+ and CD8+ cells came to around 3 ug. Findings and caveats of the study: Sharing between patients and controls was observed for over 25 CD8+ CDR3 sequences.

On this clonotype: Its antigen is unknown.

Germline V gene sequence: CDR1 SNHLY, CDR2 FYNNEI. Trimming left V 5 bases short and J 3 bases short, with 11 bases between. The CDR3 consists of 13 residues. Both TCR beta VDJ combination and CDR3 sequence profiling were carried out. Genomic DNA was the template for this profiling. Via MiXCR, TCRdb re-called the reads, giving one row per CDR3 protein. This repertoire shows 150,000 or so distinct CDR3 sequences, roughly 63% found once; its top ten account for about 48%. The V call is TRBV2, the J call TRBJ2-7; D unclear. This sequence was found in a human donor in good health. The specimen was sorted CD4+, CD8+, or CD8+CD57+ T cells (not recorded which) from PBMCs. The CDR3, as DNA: TGTGCCAGCAGTTACATACGTTTCTACGAGCAGTACTTC. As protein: CASSYIRFYEQYF. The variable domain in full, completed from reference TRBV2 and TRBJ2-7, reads EPEVTQTPSHQVTQMGQEVILRCVPISNHLYFYWYRQILGQKVEFLVSFYNNEISEKSEIFDDQFSVERPDGSNFTLKIRSTKLEDSAMYFCASSYIRFYEQYFGPGTRLTVT.